Listed below are T cell receptor beta chains from one sample, sequenced in a study of response to subunit inactivated influenza vaccine. Via MiXCR, TCRdb re-called the RT-PCR reads, giving one row per CDR3 protein. Here the sample spans roughly 620,000 distinct CDR3 sequences, approximately 10% being singletons. These same data were also listed under a study on T cells expressing NK-cell markers.

Material: PBMCs from blood, obtained on the day of vaccination. These receptors were obtained from a middle-aged man who received an inactivated influenza vaccine. Both conserved end residues are part of each CDR3. Each record gives: D gene, V gene, J gene, clone size, CDR3 protein, CDR3 DNA. D genes are given only for firm matches. Where a row states a size, it is once, few, many or the class of an expanded clone; other rows omit it.

D: TRBD1
V: TRBV3-1
J: TRBJ2-1
size: .
CDR3: CASSSGTGDYNEQFF
DNA: TGTGCCAGCAGCTCCGGGACAGGGGATTACAATGAGCAGTTCTTC

D: TRBD1
V: TRBV15
J: TRBJ2-7
size: few
CDR3: CATSAHRGEQYF
DNA: TGTGCCACCAGCGCCCACAGGGGCGAGCAGTACTTC

D: .
V: TRBV7-7
J: TRBJ2-5
size: few
CDR3: CASKLGVGETQYF
DNA: TGTGCCAGCAAGTTGGGGGTGGGAGAGACCCAGTACTTC

D: .
V: TRBV3-1
J: TRBJ2-2
size: many
CDR3: CASSQSWGELFF
DNA: TGTGCCAGCAGCCAATCTTGGGGGGAGCTGTTTTTT

D: TRBD1
V: TRBV7-2
J: TRBJ2-5
size: few
CDR3: CASSYQTGRETQYF
DNA: TGTGCCAGCAGCTATCAGACAGGGAGAGAGACCCAGTACTTC

D: TRBD1
V: TRBV28
J: TRBJ2-7
size: .
CDR3: CASSFGTAHEQYF
DNA: TGTGCCAGCAGTTTCGGGACAGCCCACGAGCAGTACTTC

D: .
V: TRBV18
J: TRBJ2-7
size: few
CDR3: CASSATLVSSQYEQYF
DNA: TGTGCCAGCTCAGCCACTCTGGTATCCAGTCAGTACGAGCAGTACTTC

D: .
V: TRBV2
J: TRBJ2-5
size: .
CDR3: CASTPIETQYF
DNA: TGTGCCAGCACCCCAATAGAGACCCAGTACTTC

D: .
V: TRBV12-3/TRBV12-4
J: TRBJ1-2
size: many
CDR3: CASSLQGTYGYTF
DNA: TGTGCCAGCAGTTTACAGGGAACCTATGGCTACACCTTC

D: .
V: TRBV14
J: TRBJ2-1
size: .
CDR3: CASSQGSTGHRNEQFF
DNA: TGTGCCAGCAGCCAAGGAAGCACAGGGCATAGGAATGAGCAGTTCTTC

D: .
V: TRBV5-6
J: TRBJ2-2
size: few
CDR3: CASCSLNTGELFF
DNA: TGTGCCAGCTGTTCCCTGAACACCGGGGAGCTGTTTTTT

D: .
V: TRBV5-1
J: TRBJ2-7
size: .
CDR3: CASSWGRASYEQYF
DNA: TGCGCCAGCAGCTGGGGCAGGGCCTCCTACGAGCAGTACTTC

D: TRBD2
V: TRBV5-1
J: TRBJ2-2
size: .
CDR3: CASSWTLGGTGELFF
DNA: TGCGCCAGCAGCTGGACCCTGGGAGGGACCGGGGAGCTGTTTTTT

D: .
V: TRBV7-2
J: TRBJ2-3
size: .
CDR3: CASSLVARSSADTQYF
DNA: TGTGCCAGCAGCTTAGTCGCCCGTAGTTCGGCAGATACGCAGTATTTT

D: TRBD2
V: TRBV6-1
J: TRBJ2-1
size: once
CDR3: CASSGKGLAGVEQFF
DNA: TGTGCCAGCAGTGGAAAGGGACTAGCGGGAGTGGAGCAGTTCTTC

D: TRBD1
V: TRBV12-3/TRBV12-4
J: TRBJ2-7
size: many
CDR3: CASSFDQGVLFYEQYF
DNA: TGTGCCAGCAGTTTCGACCAGGGGGTTCTTTTTTACGAGCAGTACTTC

D: .
V: TRBV20-1
J: TRBJ1-5
size: few
CDR3: CSVLEGENNQPQHF
DNA: TGCAGTGTTTTAGAGGGGGAAAACAATCAGCCCCAGCATTTT

D: .
V: TRBV28
J: TRBJ2-5
size: few
CDR3: CASLDPSQETQYF
DNA: TGTGCCAGCCTGGACCCCAGTCAGGAGACCCAGTACTTC

D: .
V: TRBV24-1
J: TRBJ1-2
size: few
CDR3: CATSERALNYGYTF
DNA: TGTGCCACCAGTGAACGGGCTCTTAACTATGGCTACACCTTC

D: TRBD1
V: TRBV29-1
J: TRBJ2-7
size: .
CDR3: CSVIGQAYYEQYF
DNA: TGCAGCGTTATAGGACAGGCATACTACGAGCAGTACTTC

D: TRBD1
V: TRBV29-1
J: TRBJ1-2
size: few
CDR3: CSVGQGVSIF
DNA: TGCAGCGTTGGACAGGGGGTTTCAATATTC

D: TRBD2
V: TRBV16
J: TRBJ2-1
size: many
CDR3: CASSLAGGRRNEQFF
DNA: TGTGCCAGCAGCCTAGCGGGGGGGCGTCGGAATGAGCAGTTCTTC

D: TRBD1
V: TRBV11-2
J: TRBJ2-5
size: few
CDR3: CASSFLLGGASGKETQYF
DNA: TGTGCCAGCAGCTTTTTGCTAGGGGGCGCTTCGGGGAAAGAGACCCAGTACTTC

D: TRBD2
V: TRBV20-1
J: TRBJ2-3
size: few
CDR3: CSANPSSGGAPDTQYF
DNA: TGCAGTGCTAACCCCTCGAGCGGGGGGGCCCCAGATACGCAGTATTTT